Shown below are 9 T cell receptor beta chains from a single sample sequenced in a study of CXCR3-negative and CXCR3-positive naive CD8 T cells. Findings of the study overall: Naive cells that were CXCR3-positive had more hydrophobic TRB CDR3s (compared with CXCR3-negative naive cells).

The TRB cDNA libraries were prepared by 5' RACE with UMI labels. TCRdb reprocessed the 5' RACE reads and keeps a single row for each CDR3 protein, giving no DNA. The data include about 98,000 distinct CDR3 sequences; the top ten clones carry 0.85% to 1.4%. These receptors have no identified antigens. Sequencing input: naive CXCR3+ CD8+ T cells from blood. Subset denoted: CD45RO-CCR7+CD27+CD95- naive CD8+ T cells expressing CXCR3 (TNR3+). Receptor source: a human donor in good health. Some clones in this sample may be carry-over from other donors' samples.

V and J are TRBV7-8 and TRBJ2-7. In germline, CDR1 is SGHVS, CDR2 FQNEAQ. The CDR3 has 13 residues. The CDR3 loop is CASSPRGSYEQYF.

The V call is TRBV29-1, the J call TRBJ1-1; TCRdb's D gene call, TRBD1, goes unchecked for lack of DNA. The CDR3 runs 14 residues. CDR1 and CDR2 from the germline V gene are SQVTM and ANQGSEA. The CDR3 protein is CSVEGDSMNTEAFF.

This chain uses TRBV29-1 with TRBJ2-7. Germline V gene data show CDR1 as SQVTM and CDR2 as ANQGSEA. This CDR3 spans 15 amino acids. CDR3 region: CSVEVDSRNTYEQYF.

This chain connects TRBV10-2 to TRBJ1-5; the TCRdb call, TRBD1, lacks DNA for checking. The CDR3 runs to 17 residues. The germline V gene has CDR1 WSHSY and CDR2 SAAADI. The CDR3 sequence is CASSESGYRGSNQPQHF.

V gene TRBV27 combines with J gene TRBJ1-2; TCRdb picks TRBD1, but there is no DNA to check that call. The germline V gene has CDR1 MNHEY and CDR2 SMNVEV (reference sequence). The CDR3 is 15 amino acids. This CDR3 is CASSTLPGQDYGYTF.

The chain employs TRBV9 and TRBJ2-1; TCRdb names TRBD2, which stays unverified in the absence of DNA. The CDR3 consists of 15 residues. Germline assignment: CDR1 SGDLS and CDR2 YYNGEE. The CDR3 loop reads CASSSPQGLAYEQFF.

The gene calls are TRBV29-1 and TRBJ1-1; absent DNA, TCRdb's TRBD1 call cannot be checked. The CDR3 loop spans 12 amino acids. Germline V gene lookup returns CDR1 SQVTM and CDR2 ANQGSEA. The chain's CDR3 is CSAGAMNTEAFF.

CDR3 residues: CSTDRVDFNYGYTF. J is TRBJ1-2 and V is TRBV29-1; the TRBD1 assignment by TCRdb is unverifiable without DNA. The CDR3 totals 14 residues. CDR1 SQVTM and CDR2 ANQGSEA come from the germline V gene. The variable domain in full, with the rest retrieved from reference TRBV29-1 and TRBJ1-2, is SAVISQKPSRDICQRGTSLTIQCQVDSQVTMMFWYRQQPGQSLTLIATANQGSEATYESGFVIDKFPISRPNLTFSTLTVSNMSPEDSSIYLCSTDRVDFNYGYTFGSGTRLTVV.

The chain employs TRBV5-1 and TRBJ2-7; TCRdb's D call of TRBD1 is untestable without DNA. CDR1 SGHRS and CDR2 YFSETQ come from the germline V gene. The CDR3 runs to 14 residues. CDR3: CASSPGTGGSEQYF.